The T cell receptor beta chain under discussion was sequenced for a study of beta chain features in type 1 diabetes. The authors reverse transcribed all of the isolated RNA, so sequencing captured expressed TCRB transcripts. Using immunoSEQ multiplex PCR, the repertoire was profiled, and TCRdb retains in-frame clones only, with some absent. The sample has about 360,000 clones; around 13% are singletons. A few counts support this clone. CDR1 SGDLS and CDR2 YYNGEE come from the germline V gene. V lost 3 bases, J lost 4 bases, and 10 bases stayed unmatched. The CDR3 length is 16 residues. The source is a man between 18 and 35 years old in good health. The sequenced sample was naive CD4+ T cells from blood. The rearrangement joins TRBV9 to TRBJ2-5; 9 bases match TRBD1. The chain's CDR3 is CASSEGTGISLETQYF. The CDR3 DNA sequence: TGTGCCAGCAGCGAGGGGACAGGGATTAGTCTAGAGACCCAGTACTTC.